The 21 T cell receptor beta chains reported below all come from one sample, sequenced in a study of precursors of human CD4 cytotoxic T cells. TCRdb passed the reads through MiXCR, listing each CDR3 protein once. The profile covers several hundred distinct CDR3 sequences, with around 23% appearing a single time and over 14% taken by the ten largest. The bulk UMI libraries came from four sorted CD4+ memory subsets, including IL-7R-high and IL-7R-negative TEMRA. Sequencing input: memory CD4+ T cells from blood (PBMCs). These receptors came from a human donor in good health.

This clonotype was seen more than once but under ten times. The rearrangement joins TRBV12-3 or TRBV12-4 to TRBJ1-1; D remains ambiguous. V was pared by 9 bases and J by 3 bases, with 17 bases between. This CDR3 region has 14 residues. As DNA, the CDR3 is TGTGCCAGTTTCGCTTCGGACGGTCACACTGAAGCTTTCTTT. It specifies CASFASDGHTEAFF.

By share, this clonotype counts as large. This chain links TRBV21-1 with TRBJ1-4; the table names TRBD1, a call not compared with the DNA. TRBV21-1 is a documented pseudogene. The CDR3 sequence is 21 residues long. The CDR3 spells CASSSHVWGGLVKPTNEKLFF. Written as DNA, the CDR3 is TGTGCCAGCAGCTCCCACGTTTGGGGGGGCCTTGTCAAACCAACTAATGAAAAACTGTTTTTT.

The chain is built from TRBV7-8 and TRBJ2-1, with 12 bases that match TRBD1. Germline values: CDR1 SGHVS, CDR2 FQNEAQ. This CDR3 has 18 residues. Trimming at V came to 6 bases and at J to 0 bases, leaving 9 bases not matched to a gene. The CDR3 DNA follows: TGTGCCAGCAGTAACAGGGACAGGGGGCTCGCCTCCTACAATGAGCAGTTCTTC. Its translation: CASSNRDRGLASYNEQFF. Full variable domain (outside the CDR3, taken from reference TRBV7-8 and TRBJ2-1): GAGVSQSPRYKVAKRGQDVALRCDPISGHVSLFWYQQALGQGPEFLTYFQNEAQLDKSGLPSDRFFAERPEGSVSTLKIQRTQQEDSAVYLCASSNRDRGLASYNEQFFGPGTRLTVL.

This clonotype was counted only a few times. The chain is built from TRBV4-2 and TRBJ1-1, with 7 bases lining up with TRBD1. Germline V CDR1 and CDR2: LGHNA, YNFKEQ. V shed 2 bases and J 0 bases; nucleotides not matched to a gene: 3. CDR3 length: 15 residues. The CDR3 protein is CASSQSGQLNTEAFF. The CDR3 DNA sequence: TGTGCCAGCAGCCAATCGGGACAGCTGAACACTGAAGCTTTCTTT.

This clonotype has only a few counts. The chain uses TRBV7-9 and TRBJ1-1; unclear D gene. Looked up from germline, CDR1 is SEHNR and CDR2 is FQNEAQ (reference sequence). V was cut by 1 base and J by 2 bases, with 2 bases left in between. CDR3 length: 12 residues. This chain's CDR3 is CASSLVNTEAFF. The CDR3 DNA reads TGTGCCAGCAGCTTAGTAAACACTGAAGCTTTCTTT. Full variable domain (missing parts from reference TRBV7-9 and TRBJ1-1): DTGVSQNPRHKITKRGQNVTFRCDPISEHNRLYWYRQTLGQGPEFLTYFQNEAQLEKSRLLSDRFSAERPKGSFSTLEIQRTEQGDSAMYLCASSLVNTEAFFGQGTRLTVV.

In the case of this clonotype: The germline gene is not matched at one end of the junction; a read error may be the cause. The J gene is TRBJ2-5, the V gene TRBV3-1; tentative D call: TRBD2 (5 bases). Per the germline V gene, CDR1 is LGHDT and CDR2 is YNNKEL (reference sequence). The CDR3 runs 15 residues. CDR3 nucleotide sequence: TGTGCCAGCAGCGAAGACATCGGACTTTACCAGACCCAGTACTTC. It codes for CASSEDIGLYQTQYF.

This chain links TRBV7-9 with TRBJ2-7; 7 positions agree with TRBD1. This CDR3 comprises 12 residues. Germline loops: CDR1 SEHNR, CDR2 FQNEAQ (reference sequence). V dropped 2 bases and J dropped 5; count of bases not matched to a gene: 0. The CDR3, as DNA: TGTGCCAGCAGCTTACAGGGGGACGAGCAGTACTTC. This encodes CASSLQGDEQYF.

Remarks on this clonotype: Sequence at one end of the junction differs from germline and may be a read error. This sequence joins TRBV7-9 and TRBJ2-3; D is uncertain. The CDR3 length is 11 residues. Germline assignment: CDR1 SEHNR and CDR2 FQNEAQ (reference sequence). The CDR3 DNA is TGTGCCAGCAGCTTAAAAGATACGCAGTGTTTT. Translated, it gives CASSLKDTQCF.

The table lists this clonotype with a few counts. V usage is TRBV20-1 and J usage is TRBJ2-1, with a weak D call TRBD2 (5 bases). Germline CDR1 reads DFQATT; CDR2 reads SNEGSKA (reference sequence). The CDR3 contains 12 residues. V shed 7 bases and J shed 3 bases, with 10 bases lying between them. CDR3: CSGGQVYNEQFF. The CDR3, as DNA: TGCAGTGGAGGGCAGGTCTACAATGAGCAGTTCTTC.

The J gene is TRBJ2-1, the V gene TRBV11-1; D ambiguous. Per germline, CDR1 SGHAT and CDR2 FQDESV (reference sequence). The V and J ends lost 4 bases and 8 bases respectively, with 6 bases between them. The CDR3 sequence is 11 residues long. This CDR3 reads CASSSGHEQFF. The DNA for the CDR3 is TGTGCCAGCAGCTCCGGGCATGAGCAGTTCTTC.

The chain links TRBV7-3 to TRBJ2-3; 9 positions agree with TRBD2. Losses at the gene ends were 1 base for V and 2 bases for J; bases not matched to a gene: 4. Per germline, CDR1 SGHTA and CDR2 FQGTGA. The CDR3 has 16 amino acids. CDR3: CASSLMASGDTDTQYF. DNA of the CDR3: TGTGCCAGCAGCTTAATGGCTAGCGGGGACACAGATACGCAGTATTTT.

The chain is built from TRBV5-5 and TRBJ2-3, with 7 bases aligning to TRBD2. Germline trimming cut 0 bases from V and 2 bases from J; bases unmatched to any gene: 6. Looked up from germline, CDR1 is SGHKS and CDR2 is YYEKEE (reference sequence). The CDR3 is made up of 16 amino acids. DNA for the CDR3: TGTGCCAGCAGCTTGGGGGCGGGGGAACTCACAGATACGCAGTATTTT. It specifies CASSLGAGELTDTQYF.

This clonotype is labeled as large. The genes are TRBV6-5 and TRBJ1-5; D is ambiguous. V was trimmed by 0 bases and J by 7 bases, leaving 10 bases between them. This CDR3 is built from 14 residues. The germline V gene encodes CDR1 MNHEY and CDR2 SVGAGI. The CDR3 nucleotides read TGTGCCAGCAGTTACTCGAGGGCGGGACAGCCCCAGCATTTT. This translates into CASSYSRAGQPQHF.

V and J are TRBV20-1 and TRBJ2-1, with D tentatively TRBD1 (5 bases). Germline CDR1 DFQATT, CDR2 SNEGSKA (reference sequence). V was clipped by 7 bases and J by 8 bases, with 12 bases between them. The CDR3 is 11 amino acids. The CDR3 loop reads CSVPQGHEQFF. The CDR3 DNA follows: TGCAGTGTCCCCCAGGGCCATGAGCAGTTCTTC.

The table lists this clonotype with a few counts. V gene TRBV5-1 combines with J gene TRBJ2-1; D possibly corresponds to TRBD2 (6 bases). The germline V gene has CDR1 SGHRS and CDR2 YFSETQ. Trimming removed 4 bases at V and 8 bases at J, with 13 bases between. This CDR3 comprises 13 residues. The CDR3 loop reads CASSPRRLDEQFF. In DNA, the CDR3 is TGCGCCAGCAGCCCCCGTCGACTAGATGAGCAGTTCTTC.

About this clonotype: A much larger clone lies a single base off, so this may be a read error. The J gene is TRBJ2-7, the V gene TRBV11-2, with D unresolved. The CDR3 extends over 14 amino acids. Germline CDR1 is SGHAT and CDR2 is FQNNGV. Trimming removed 3 bases from V and 5 bases from J, with 14 bases in between. Here the CDR3 reads CASSFSTGTHEQYF. CDR3 nucleotide sequence: TGTGCCAGCAGCTTTTCGACTGGAACCCACGAGCAGTACTTC.

This clonotype turned up a few times. V is TRBV4-1 and J is TRBJ2-1; 10 bases are a match to TRBD2. Germline V gives CDR1 MGHRA, CDR2 YSYEKL. The junction had 3 bases not matched to a gene; V was cut back by 4 bases and J by 3 bases. The CDR3 contains 15 residues. The CDR3 nucleotides read TGCGCCAGCAGCCTAGCGGGAGGTAACTACAATGAGCAGTTCTTC. It is translated as CASSLAGGNYNEQFF.

The rearrangement joins TRBV27 to TRBJ2-1; TRBD2 agrees at 9 bases. The germline CDR1 and CDR2 sequences are MNHEY and SMNVEV (reference sequence). Unmatched junction bases numbered 7, after V lost 7 bases and J lost 6 bases. The CDR3 extends over 14 amino acids. The DNA of the CDR3 is TGTGCCAGCACTCGGTCTAGCGGGGCCAATGAGCAGTTCTTC. This codes for CASTRSSGANEQFF.

This clonotype turned up a few times. The chain has TRBV7-2 and TRBJ2-5; possibly TRBD1 or TRBD2 for D (5 bases each). CDR1 SGHTA and CDR2 FQGNSA come from the germline V gene. The CDR3 sequence is 12 residues long. The ends were cut back, 5 bases at V and 7 bases at J, with 11 bases in the middle. As DNA, the CDR3 is TGTGCCAGCAGCAGGGACCTGGGGACCCAGTACTTC. This sequence encodes CASSRDLGTQYF.

This clonotype is deemed large. This chain uses TRBV7-3 with TRBJ2-5; 8 bases are a match to TRBD1. The trim removed 5 bases at V and 2 bases at J, leaving 7 bases unmatched. In germline, CDR1 is SGHTA, CDR2 FQGTGA. The length of the CDR3 is 15 residues. CDR3 sequence (DNA): TGTGCCAGCAGCCAGGGGCAGGGGGCACAAGAGACCCAGTACTTC. Protein sequence: CASSQGQGAQETQYF.

This clonotype came up a few times. The chain has TRBV7-8 and TRBJ2-3, with 7 bases identical to TRBD2. From germline, CDR1 is SGHVS and CDR2 FQNEAQ. With V trimmed by 5 bases and J by 2 bases, 7 bases remained unmatched. The CDR3 has 15 amino acids. For the CDR3, the DNA is TGTGCCAGCAGCCCCGGAGCGGGATCCACAGATACGCAGTATTTT. Its protein is CASSPGAGSTDTQYF.